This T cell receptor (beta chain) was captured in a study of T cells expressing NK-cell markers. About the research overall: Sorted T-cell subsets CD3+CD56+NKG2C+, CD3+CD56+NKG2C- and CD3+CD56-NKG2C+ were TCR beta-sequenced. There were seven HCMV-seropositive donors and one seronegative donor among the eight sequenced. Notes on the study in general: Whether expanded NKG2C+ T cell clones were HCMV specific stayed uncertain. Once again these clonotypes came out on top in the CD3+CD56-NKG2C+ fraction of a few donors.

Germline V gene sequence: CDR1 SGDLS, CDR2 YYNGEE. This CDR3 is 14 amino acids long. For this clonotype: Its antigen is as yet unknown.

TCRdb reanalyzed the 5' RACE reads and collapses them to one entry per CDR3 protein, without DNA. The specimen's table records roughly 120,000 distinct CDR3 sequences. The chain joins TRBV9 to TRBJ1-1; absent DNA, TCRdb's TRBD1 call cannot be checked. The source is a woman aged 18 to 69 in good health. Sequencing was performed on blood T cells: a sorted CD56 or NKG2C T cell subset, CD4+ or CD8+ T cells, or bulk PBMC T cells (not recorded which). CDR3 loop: CASSSPGVNTEAFF.